The rows below give T cell receptor beta chains drawn from one sample of a study of radiotherapy plus CTLA-4 blockade in lung cancer. Libraries were prepared by immunoSEQ multiplex PCR; TCRdb keeps only in-frame clonotypes and omits some of them. The table lists some 50,000 clones, approximately 84% of them singletons, with roughly 5% in the top ten. Sequenced material: peripheral blood, taken from a patient treated with radiotherapy plus ipilimumab. These TCRs come from a human donor with non-small cell lung cancer whose response to radiotherapy plus ipilimumab could not be evaluated. Both conserved end residues are part of each CDR3. The order of the fields is J gene, D gene, CDR3 length, clone size, V gene, CDR3 DNA, CDR3 protein. A D gene is named only where the DNA matches it firmly. For some rows the clone size is stated as once, few or many, or as a class when expanded; others skip it.

>TRBJ2-3|TRBD2|16|once|TRBV28
TGTGCCAGCAGTTTAAGGCTGGGGGCGGGGGGGGATACGCAGTATTTT
CASSLRLGAGGDTQYF
>TRBJ2-2|-|14|-|TRBV6-4
TGTGCCAGCAGTGAACAGGTGAACACCGGGGAGCTGTTTTTT
CASSEQVNTGELFF
>TRBJ2-7|TRBD1|16|once|TRBV7-8
TGTGCCAGCAGCTTCACCCAGGACAGGGTCTCCTACGAGCAGTACTTC
CASSFTQDRVSYEQYF
>TRBJ1-3|TRBD1|16|-|TRBV2
TGTGCCAGCAGTGAATGGGACAGGGGTCCTGGAAACACCATATATTTT
CASSEWDRGPGNTIYF
>TRBJ1-1|-|15|few|TRBV28
TGTGCCAGCAGTTACCTTCGCCAGGGTGGGTCTGAAGCTTTCTTT
CASSYLRQGGSEAFF
>TRBJ1-2|-|11|-|TRBV20-1
TGCAGTGCTACCTTGGGGGGTGGCTACACCTTC
CSATLGGGYTF
>TRBJ2-5|TRBD1|14|-|TRBV29-1
TGCAGCGCATTTGGGACAGGGGGCTCAGGGACCCAGTACTTC
CSAFGTGGSGTQYF
>TRBJ2-1|TRBD1|14|-|TRBV9
TGTGCCAGCAGCGTAGGAACAGGGGGCGTTGAGCAGTTCTTC
CASSVGTGGVEQFF
>TRBJ2-7|-|13|-|TRBV7-2
TGTGCCAGCAGCCCGGCCTCGGGTACCGAGCAGTACTTC
CASSPASGTEQYF
>TRBJ2-2|TRBD2|18|-|TRBV4-2
TGTGCCAGCAGCCAAGGGGGACTAGCGGGAGGAAACACCGGGGAGCTGTTTTTT
CASSQGGLAGGNTGELFF
>TRBJ2-3|-|14|-|TRBV4-1
TGCGCCAGCAGCCAAGAACCTCGCGGGGATACGCAGTATTTT
CASSQEPRGDTQYF
>TRBJ1-4|TRBD1|15|-|TRBV7-6
TGTGCCAGCAGCCACCCCGGGACAGGGGGGGAAAAACTGTTTTTT
CASSHPGTGGEKLFF
>TRBJ2-7|TRBD2|14|-|TRBV11-2
TGTGCCAGCAGCTTACTAGCGGTTCCGGGGGAGCAGTACTTC
CASSLLAVPGEQYF
>TRBJ2-5|TRBD2|15|once|TRBV27
TGTGCCAGCAGTTTTTGGGCTAGCGGCCAAGAGACCCAGTACTTC
CASSFWASGQETQYF
>TRBJ2-5|TRBD1|15|once|TRBV5-4
TGTGCCAGCAGCAGATGGACAGGGATGAGAGAGACCCAGTACTTC
CASSRWTGMRETQYF
>TRBJ2-2|TRBD1|16|-|TRBV7-2
TGTGCCAGCAGCTACTCCCGGACAGGACTCCCCGGGGAGCTGTTTTTT
CASSYSRTGLPGELFF
>TRBJ2-7|-|15|-|TRBV27
TGTGCCAGCAGCCGAACTAGCTTTTCCTCCTACGAGCAGTACTTC
CASSRTSFSSYEQYF
>TRBJ2-2|TRBD1|15|-|TRBV5-1
TGCGCCAGCAGTAACCGGGACAGGGACACCGGGGAGCTGTTTTTT
CASSNRDRDTGELFF
>TRBJ1-1|TRBD1|16|-|TRBV6-1
TGTGCCAGCAGTGAAGTCTTTCCAGGGGGGAGAACTGAAGCTTTCTTT
CASSEVFPGGRTEAFF
>TRBJ2-1|-|16|-|TRBV7-2
TGTGCCAGCTCTTACATTTTGGGGAGCTCCTACAATGAGCAGTTCTTC
CASSYILGSSYNEQFF
>TRBJ2-5|-|11|-|TRBV28
TGTGCCACACGCAGAGGGGAGACCCAGTACTTC
CATRRGETQYF
>TRBJ2-7|-|16|-|TRBV12-2
TGTGCAAGTCGACCAACAGGGGACCCCATCTCCTACGAGCAGTACTTC
CASRPTGDPISYEQYF
>TRBJ2-7|TRBD1|14|-|TRBV15
TGTGCCACCAGTCGAGACAGGGGGTCCTACGAGCAGTACTTC
CATSRDRGSYEQYF
>TRBJ1-2|-|15|-|TRBV19
TGTGCCAGCCAACCCCAGGTGAACCTCTACTATGGCTACACCTTC
CASQPQVNLYYGYTF
>TRBJ1-2|-|15|-|TRBV5-1
TGCGCCAGCAGCGACGGGGGGCACCTCGCCTATGGCTACACCTTC
CASSDGGHLAYGYTF
>TRBJ1-5|-|14|once|TRBV7-2
TGTGCCAGCAGCTTAGGACAAAAAAGTCAGCCCCAGCATTTT
CASSLGQKSQPQHF
>TRBJ1-5|-|9|-|TRBV27
TGTGTACAAATTCAGCCCCAGCATTTT
CVQIQPQHF
>TRBJ1-5|-|14|-|TRBV7-2
TGTGCCAGCAGCTTAGTGAGGAACAATCAGCCCCAGCATTTT
CASSLVRNNQPQHF
>TRBJ2-7|-|15|-|TRBV18
TGTGCCAGCTCAGCGGGGGGACAGGGTACCCACGAGCAGTACTTC
CASSAGGQGTHEQYF
>TRBJ2-7|-|14|-|TRBV6-5
TGTGCCAGCAGTTACTCAGACAGGTCCTACGAGCAGTACTTC
CASSYSDRSYEQYF
>TRBJ1-1|-|14|-|TRBV5-6
TGTGCCAGCAGCTTAGGAGGGGTTGACACTGAAGCTTTCTTT
CASSLGGVDTEAFF